This paragraph covers one T cell receptor beta chain sequence. This record comes from a study of blood T cell repertoires in COVID-19. Study-wide context: Specimens from acute and convalescent COVID-19 originated in the United States, Italy and Spain. PBMCs, B-cell-depleted T cells, or T cells provided the cDNA or gDNA that made up the material.

In the original workflow: Amplified reference gene primers provided the basis for estimating nucleated cell counts. The protocol was immunoSEQ multiplex PCR, while the TCRdb copy is restricted to in-frame clones and leaves out a portion. Clone size and the V and J calls come from that table; the DNA yielded D and trimming. The sample consists of about 76,000 clones, 65% to 90% of them appearing once. Trimming removed 3 bases at V and 5 bases at J, with 8 bases between. This CDR3 is built from 13 residues. Germline V gives CDR1 SGHVS, CDR2 FQNEAQ. The V and J genes are TRBV7-8 and TRBJ1-5; no definite D call. The sample taken for sequencing was peripheral blood. The receptor was isolated from an older man with acute or convalescent COVID-19. The CDR3 DNA sequence: TGTGCCAGCAGCTTCGGGGTTGATCAGCCCCAGCATTTT. Protein product: CASSFGVDQPQHF.